This T cell receptor beta chain was retrieved from a study of blood T cell repertoires in COVID-19. Study overall: In each case, the material was cDNA or gDNA derived from T cells, B-cell-depleted T cells, or PBMCs.

Authors' processing steps: Researchers report that nucleated cell counts were estimated from reference gene primer amplification. Repertoires were generated with immunoSEQ multiplex PCR, while TCRdb's copy carries only in-frame clones and drops some. The V and J calls and clone size were taken over from that table, and D and trimming were inferred from the DNA. The table lists approximately 290,000 clones, about 85% of them singletons. The ends lost 6 bases at V and 3 bases at J; junction bases unmatched: 18. The CDR3 length is 18 residues. Germline assignment: CDR1 MNHEY and CDR2 SMNVEV (reference sequence). Recruited during active infection, patients (from Seattle) were subsequently followed longitudinally.

Sequencing input: peripheral blood. The source of this sequence is a human donor with COVID-19, enrolled during active disease. The donor label of this sample is uncertain. This sequence joins TRBV27 and TRBJ2-3; 7 bases line up with TRBD2. This CDR3 is CASSPTRGRGSGTDTQYF. CDR3 sequence (DNA): TGTGCCAGCAGCCCCACGCGGGGGAGGGGTAGTGGGACAGATACGCAGTATTTT.